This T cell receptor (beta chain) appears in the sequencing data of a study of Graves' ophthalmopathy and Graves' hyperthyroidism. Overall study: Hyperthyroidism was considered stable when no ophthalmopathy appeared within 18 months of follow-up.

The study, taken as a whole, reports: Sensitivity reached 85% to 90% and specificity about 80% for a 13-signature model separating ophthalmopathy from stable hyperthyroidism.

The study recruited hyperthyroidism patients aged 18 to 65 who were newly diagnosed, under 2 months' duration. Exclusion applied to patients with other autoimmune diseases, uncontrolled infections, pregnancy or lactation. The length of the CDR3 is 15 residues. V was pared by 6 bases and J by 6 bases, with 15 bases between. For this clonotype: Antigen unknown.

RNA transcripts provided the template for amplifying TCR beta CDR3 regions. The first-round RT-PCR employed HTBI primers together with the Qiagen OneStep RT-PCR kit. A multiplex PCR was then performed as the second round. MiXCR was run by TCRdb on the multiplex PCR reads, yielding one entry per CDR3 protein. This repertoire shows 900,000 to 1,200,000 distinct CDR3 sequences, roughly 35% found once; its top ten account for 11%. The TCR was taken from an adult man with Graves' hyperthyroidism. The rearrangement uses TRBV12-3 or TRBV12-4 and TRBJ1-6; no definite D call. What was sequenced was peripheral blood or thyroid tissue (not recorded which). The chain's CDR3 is CASSGFGEINSPLHF. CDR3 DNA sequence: TGTGCCAGCAGCGGTTTTGGTGAGATTAATTCACCCCTCCACTTT.